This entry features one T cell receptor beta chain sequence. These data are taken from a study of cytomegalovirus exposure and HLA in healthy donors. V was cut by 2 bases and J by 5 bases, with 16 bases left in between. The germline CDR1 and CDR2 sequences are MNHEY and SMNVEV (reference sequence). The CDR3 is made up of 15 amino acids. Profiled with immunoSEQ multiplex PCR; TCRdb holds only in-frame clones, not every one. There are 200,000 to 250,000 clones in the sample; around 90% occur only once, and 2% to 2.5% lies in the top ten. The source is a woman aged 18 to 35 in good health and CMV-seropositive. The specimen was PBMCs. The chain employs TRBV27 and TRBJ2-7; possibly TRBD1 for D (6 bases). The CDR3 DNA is TGTGCCAGCAGTTTAATATGGGACACCCCCGACGAGCAGTACTTC. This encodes CASSLIWDTPDEQYF.